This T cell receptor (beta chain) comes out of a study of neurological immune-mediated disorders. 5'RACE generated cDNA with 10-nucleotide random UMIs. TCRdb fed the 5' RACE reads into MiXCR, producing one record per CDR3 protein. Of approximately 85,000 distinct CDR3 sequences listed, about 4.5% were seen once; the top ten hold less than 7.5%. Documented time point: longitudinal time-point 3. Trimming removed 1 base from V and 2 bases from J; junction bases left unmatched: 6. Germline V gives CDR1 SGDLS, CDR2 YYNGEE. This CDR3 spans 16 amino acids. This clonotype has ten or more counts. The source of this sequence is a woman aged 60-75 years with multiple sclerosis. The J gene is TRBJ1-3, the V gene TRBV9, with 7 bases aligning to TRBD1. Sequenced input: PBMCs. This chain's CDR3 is CASSVTGTEAGNTIYF. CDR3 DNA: TGTGCCAGCAGCGTAACCGGGACAGAGGCTGGAAACACCATATATTTT.